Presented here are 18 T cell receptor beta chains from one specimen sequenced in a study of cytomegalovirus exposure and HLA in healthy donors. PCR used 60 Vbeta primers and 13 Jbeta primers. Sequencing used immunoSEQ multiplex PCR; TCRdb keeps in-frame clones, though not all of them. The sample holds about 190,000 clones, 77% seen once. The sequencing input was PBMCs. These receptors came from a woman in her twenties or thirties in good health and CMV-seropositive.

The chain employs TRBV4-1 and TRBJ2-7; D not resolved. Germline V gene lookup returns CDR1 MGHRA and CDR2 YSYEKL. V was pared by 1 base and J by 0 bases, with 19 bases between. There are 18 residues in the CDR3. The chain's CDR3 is CASSQAPQSPVSSYEQYF. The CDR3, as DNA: TGCGCCAGCAGCCAAGCGCCCCAGTCGCCCGTAAGCTCCTACGAGCAGTACTTC.

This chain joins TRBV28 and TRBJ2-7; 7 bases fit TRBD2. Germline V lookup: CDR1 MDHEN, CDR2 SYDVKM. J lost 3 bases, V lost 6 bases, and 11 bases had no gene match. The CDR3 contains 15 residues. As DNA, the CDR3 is TGTGCCAGCAGCTCCCCGGGGGGTCCCTACTACGAGCAGTACTTC. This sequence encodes CASSSPGGPYYEQYF.

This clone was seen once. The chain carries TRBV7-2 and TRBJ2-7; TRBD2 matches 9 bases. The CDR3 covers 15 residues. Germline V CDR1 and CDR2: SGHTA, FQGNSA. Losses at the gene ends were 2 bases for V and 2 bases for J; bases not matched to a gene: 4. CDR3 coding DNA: TGTGCCAGCAGCTTATCTAGCGGGGCCCCCTACGAGCAGTACTTC. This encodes CASSLSSGAPYEQYF. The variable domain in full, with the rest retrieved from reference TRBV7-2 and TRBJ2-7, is GAGVSQSPSNKVTEKGKDVELRCDPISGHTALYWYRQSLGQGLEFLIYFQGNSAPDKSGLPSDRFSAERTGGSVSTLTIQRTQQEDSAVYLCASSLSSGAPYEQYFGPGTRLTVT.

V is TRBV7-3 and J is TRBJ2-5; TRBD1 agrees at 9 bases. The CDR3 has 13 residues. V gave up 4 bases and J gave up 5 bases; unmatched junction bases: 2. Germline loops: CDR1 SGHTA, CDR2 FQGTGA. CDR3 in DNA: TGTGCCAGCAGCTACAGGGGGCGGGAGACCCAGTACTTC. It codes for CASSYRGRETQYF.

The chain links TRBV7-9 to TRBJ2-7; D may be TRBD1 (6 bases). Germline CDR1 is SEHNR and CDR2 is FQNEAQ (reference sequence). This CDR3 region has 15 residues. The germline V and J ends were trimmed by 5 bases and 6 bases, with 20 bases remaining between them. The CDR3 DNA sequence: TGTGCCAGCAGCGCCATTGGGGTCAGGGGTGTCGAGCAGTACTTC. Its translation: CASSAIGVRGVEQYF. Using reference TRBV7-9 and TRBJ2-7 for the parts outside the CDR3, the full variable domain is DTGVSQNPRHKITKRGQNVTFRCDPISEHNRLYWYRQTLGQGPEFLTYFQNEAQLEKSRLLSDRFSAERPKGSFSTLEIQRTEQGDSAMYLCASSAIGVRGVEQYFGPGTRLTVT.

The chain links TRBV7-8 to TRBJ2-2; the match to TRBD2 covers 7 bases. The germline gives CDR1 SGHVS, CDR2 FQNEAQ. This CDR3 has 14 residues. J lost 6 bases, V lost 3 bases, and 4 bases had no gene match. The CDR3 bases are TGTGCCAGCAGCTTGGGCGGGGGAGCCGGGGAGCTGTTTTTT. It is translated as CASSLGGGAGELFF.

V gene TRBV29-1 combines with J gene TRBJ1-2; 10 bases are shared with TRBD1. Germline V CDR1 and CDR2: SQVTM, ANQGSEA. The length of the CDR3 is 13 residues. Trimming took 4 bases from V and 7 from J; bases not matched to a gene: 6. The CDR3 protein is CSVAGQGYGGYTF. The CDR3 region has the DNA TGCAGCGTTGCGGGACAGGGGTATGGTGGCTACACCTTC. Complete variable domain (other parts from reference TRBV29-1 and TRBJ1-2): SAVISQKPSRDICQRGTSLTIQCQVDSQVTMMFWYRQQPGQSLTLIATANQGSEATYESGFVIDKFPISRPNLTFSTLTVSNMSPEDSSIYLCSVAGQGYGGYTFGSGTRLTVV.

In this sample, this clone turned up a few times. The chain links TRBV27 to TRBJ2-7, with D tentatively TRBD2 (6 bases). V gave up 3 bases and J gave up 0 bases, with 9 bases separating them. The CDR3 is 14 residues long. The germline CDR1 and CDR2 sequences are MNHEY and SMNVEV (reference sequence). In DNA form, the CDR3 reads TGTGCCAGCAGTTTCCTCGGGGGCTCCTACGAGCAGTACTTC. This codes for CASSFLGGSYEQYF.

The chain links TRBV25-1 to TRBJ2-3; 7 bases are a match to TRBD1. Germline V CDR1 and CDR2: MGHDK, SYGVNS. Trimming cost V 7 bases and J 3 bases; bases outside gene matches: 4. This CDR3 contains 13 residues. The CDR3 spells CASTRQGTDTQYF. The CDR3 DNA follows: TGTGCCAGCACTCGACAGGGAACAGATACGCAGTATTTT.

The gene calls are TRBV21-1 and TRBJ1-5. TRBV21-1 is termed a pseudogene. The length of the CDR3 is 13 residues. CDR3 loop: CASTRRRDQPQHF. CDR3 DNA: TGTGCCAGCACTAGGAGAAGAGATCAGCCCCAGCATTTT.

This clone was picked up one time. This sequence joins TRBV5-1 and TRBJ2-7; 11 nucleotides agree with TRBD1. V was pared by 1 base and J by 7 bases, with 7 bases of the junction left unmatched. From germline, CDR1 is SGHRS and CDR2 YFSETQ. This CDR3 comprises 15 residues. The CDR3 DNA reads TGCGCCAGCAGCTTGTACTCGGACAGGGGGCAAGAGCAGTACTTC. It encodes CASSLYSDRGQEQYF.

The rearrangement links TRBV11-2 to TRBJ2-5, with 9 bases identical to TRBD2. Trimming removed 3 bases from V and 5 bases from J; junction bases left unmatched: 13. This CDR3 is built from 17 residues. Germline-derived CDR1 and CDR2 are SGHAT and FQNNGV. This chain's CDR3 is CASSFLLGTSTFETQYF. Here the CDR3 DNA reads TGTGCCAGCAGCTTCCTCCTCGGGACTAGCACGTTCGAGACCCAGTACTTC.

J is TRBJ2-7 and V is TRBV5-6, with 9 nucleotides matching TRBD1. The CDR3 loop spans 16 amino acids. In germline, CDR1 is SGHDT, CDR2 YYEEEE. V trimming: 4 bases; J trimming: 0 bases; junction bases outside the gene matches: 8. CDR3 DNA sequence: TGTGCCAGCAGCCCTATACAGGGGGCCCACTCCTACGAGCAGTACTTC. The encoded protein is CASSPIQGAHSYEQYF.

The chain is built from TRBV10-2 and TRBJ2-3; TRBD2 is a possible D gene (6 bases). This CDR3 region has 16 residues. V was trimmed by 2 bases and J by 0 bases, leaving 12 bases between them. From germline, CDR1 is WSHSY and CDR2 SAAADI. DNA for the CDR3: TGCGCCAGCAGTGAGGGGCGGAGGGTTAGCACAGATACGCAGTATTTT. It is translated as CASSEGRRVSTDTQYF.

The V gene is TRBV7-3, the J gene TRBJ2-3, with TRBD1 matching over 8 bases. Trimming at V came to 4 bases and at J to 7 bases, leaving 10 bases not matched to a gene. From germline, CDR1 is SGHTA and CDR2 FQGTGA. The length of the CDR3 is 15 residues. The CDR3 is CASSYPATGANTQYF. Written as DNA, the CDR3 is TGTGCCAGCAGCTATCCTGCGACAGGGGCGAATACGCAGTATTTT.

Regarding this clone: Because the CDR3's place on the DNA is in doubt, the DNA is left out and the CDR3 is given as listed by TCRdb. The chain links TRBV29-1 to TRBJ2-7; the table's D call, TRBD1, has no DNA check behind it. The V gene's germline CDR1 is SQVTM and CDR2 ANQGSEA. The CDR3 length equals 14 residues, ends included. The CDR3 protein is CSVGPGQGAYEQYF.

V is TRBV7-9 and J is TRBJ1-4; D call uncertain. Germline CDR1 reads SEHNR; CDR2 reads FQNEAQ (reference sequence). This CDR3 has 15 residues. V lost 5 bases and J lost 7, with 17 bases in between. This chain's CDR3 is CASSRSGVWVEKLFF. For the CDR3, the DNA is TGTGCCAGCAGCAGAAGCGGGGTGTGGGTTGAAAAACTGTTTTTT.

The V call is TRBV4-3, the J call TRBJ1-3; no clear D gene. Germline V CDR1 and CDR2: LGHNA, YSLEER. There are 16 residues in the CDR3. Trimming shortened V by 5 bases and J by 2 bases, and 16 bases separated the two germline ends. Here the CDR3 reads CASSTLGGGTGNTIYF. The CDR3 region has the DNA TGCGCCAGCAGCACACTAGGTGGAGGGACTGGAAACACCATATATTTT.